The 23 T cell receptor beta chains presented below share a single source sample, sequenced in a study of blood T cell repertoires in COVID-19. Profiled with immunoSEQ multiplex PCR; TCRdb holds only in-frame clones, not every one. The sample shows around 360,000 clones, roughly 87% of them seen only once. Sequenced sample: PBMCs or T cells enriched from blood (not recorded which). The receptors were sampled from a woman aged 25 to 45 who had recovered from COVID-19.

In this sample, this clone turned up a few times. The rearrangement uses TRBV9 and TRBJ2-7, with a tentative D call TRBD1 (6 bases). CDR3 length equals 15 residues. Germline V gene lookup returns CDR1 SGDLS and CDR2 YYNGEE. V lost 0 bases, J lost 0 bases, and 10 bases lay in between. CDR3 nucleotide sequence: TGTGCCAGCAGCGTAGCTCGGGACAACTCCTACGAGCAGTACTTC. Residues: CASSVARDNSYEQYF. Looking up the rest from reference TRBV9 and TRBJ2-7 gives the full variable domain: DSGVTQTPKHLITATGQRVTLRCSPRSGDLSVYWYQQSLDQGLQFLIQYYNGEERAKGNILERFSAQQFPDLHSELNLSSLELGDSALYFCASSVARDNSYEQYFGPGTRLTVT.

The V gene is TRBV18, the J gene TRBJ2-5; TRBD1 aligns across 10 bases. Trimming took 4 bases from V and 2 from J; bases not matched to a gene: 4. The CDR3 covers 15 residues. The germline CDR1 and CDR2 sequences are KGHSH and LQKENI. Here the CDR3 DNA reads TGTGCCAGCTCACGAGGACAGGGGGAGCAAGAGACCCAGTACTTC. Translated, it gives CASSRGQGEQETQYF.

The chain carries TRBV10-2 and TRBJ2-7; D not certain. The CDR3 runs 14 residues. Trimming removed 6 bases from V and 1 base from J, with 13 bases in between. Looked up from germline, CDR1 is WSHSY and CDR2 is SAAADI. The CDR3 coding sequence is TGCGCCAGCAGCGTAATAGTTGGTTCCTACGAGCAGTACTTC. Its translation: CASSVIVGSYEQYF.

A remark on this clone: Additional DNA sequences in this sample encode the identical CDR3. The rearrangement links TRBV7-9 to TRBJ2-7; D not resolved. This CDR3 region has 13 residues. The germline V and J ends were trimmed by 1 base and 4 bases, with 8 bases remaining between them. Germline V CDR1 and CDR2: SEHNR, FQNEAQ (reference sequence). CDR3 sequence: CASSLVSSYEQYF. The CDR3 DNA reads TGTGCCAGCAGCTTAGTGTCCTCTTACGAGCAGTACTTC.

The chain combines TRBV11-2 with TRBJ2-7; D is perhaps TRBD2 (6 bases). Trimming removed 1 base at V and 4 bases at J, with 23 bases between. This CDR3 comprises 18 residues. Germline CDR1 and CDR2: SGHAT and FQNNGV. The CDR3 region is CASSLAIPQSGSFYEQYF. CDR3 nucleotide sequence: TGTGCCAGCAGCTTAGCTATCCCCCAAAGCGGGTCTTTTTACGAGCAGTACTTC.

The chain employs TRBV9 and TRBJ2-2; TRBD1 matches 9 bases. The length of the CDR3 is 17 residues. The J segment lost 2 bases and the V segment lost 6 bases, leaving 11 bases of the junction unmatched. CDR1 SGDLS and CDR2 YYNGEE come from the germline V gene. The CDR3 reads CASTTTGGYLNTGELFF. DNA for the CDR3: TGTGCCAGCACCACGACAGGGGGGTACTTAAACACCGGGGAGCTGTTTTTT.

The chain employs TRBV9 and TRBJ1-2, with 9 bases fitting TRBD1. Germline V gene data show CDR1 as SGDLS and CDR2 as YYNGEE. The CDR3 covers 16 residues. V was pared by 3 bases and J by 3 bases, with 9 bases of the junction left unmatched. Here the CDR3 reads CASSAYRGLNDYGYTF. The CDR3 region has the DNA TGTGCCAGCAGCGCCTACAGGGGGCTTAACGACTATGGCTACACCTTC.

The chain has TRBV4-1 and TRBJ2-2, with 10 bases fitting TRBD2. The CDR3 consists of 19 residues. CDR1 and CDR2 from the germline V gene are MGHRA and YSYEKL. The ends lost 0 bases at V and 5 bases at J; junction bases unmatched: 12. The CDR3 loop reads CASSQDIPSGSVKTGELFF. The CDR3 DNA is TGCGCCAGCAGCCAAGACATCCCTAGCGGGAGTGTGAAGACCGGGGAGCTGTTTTTT.

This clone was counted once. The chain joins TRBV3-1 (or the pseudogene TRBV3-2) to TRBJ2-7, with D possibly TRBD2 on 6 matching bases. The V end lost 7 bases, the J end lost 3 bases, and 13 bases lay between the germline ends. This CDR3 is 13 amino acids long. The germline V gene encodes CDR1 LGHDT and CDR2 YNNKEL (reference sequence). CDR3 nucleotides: TGTGCCAGCACCCTAAAAGCGGGCTACGAGCAGTACTTC. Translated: CASTLKAGYEQYF.

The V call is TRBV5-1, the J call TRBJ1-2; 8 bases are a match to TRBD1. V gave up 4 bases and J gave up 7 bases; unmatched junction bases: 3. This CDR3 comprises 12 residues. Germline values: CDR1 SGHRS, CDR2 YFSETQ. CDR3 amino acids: CASSPDRAGYTF. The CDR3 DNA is TGCGCCAGCAGCCCGGACAGGGCTGGCTACACCTTC.

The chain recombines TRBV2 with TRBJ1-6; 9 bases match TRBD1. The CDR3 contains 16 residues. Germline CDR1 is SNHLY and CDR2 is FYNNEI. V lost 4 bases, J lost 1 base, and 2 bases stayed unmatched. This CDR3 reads CASSADRGSYNSPLHF. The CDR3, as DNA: TGTGCCAGCAGTGCCGACAGGGGGTCCTATAATTCACCCCTCCACTTT.

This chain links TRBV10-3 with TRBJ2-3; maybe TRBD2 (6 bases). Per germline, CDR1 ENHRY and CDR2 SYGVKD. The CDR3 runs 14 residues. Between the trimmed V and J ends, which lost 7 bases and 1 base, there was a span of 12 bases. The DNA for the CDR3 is TGTGCCATCAAGGGAGCGGGCGGCACAGATACGCAGTATTTT. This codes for CAIKGAGGTDTQYF.

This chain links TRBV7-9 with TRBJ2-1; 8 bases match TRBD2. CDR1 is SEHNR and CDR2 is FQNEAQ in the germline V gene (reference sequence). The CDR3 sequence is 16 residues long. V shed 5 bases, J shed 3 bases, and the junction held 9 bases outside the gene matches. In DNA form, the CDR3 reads TGTGCCAGCAGCCCGCGGGAGCGGGGGTACTACAATGAGCAGTTCTTC. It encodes CASSPRERGYYNEQFF.

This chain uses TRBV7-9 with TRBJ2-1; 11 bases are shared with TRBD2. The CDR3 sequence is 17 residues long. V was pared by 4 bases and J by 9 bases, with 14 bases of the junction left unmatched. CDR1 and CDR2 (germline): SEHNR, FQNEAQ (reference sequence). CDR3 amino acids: CASSSDSRVAGGAEQFF. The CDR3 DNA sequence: TGTGCCAGCAGCTCCGACTCTCGGGTAGCGGGAGGGGCTGAGCAGTTCTTC. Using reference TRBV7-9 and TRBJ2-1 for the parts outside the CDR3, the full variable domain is DTGVSQNPRHKITKRGQNVTFRCDPISEHNRLYWYRQTLGQGPEFLTYFQNEAQLEKSRLLSDRFSAERPKGSFSTLEIQRTEQGDSAMYLCASSSDSRVAGGAEQFFGPGTRLTVL.

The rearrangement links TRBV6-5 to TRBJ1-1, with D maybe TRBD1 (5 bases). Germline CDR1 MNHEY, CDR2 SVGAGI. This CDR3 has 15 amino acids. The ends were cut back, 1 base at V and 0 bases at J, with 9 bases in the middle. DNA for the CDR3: TGTGCCAGCAGTTACTGGGGCCCGATGAACACTGAAGCTTTCTTT. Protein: CASSYWGPMNTEAFF.

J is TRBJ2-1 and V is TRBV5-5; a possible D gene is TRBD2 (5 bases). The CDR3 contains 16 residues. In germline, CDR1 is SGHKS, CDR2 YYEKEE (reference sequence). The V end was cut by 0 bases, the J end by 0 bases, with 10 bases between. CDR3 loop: CASSLERALSYNEQFF. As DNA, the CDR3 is TGTGCCAGCAGCTTGGAGAGGGCCCTCTCCTACAATGAGCAGTTCTTC.

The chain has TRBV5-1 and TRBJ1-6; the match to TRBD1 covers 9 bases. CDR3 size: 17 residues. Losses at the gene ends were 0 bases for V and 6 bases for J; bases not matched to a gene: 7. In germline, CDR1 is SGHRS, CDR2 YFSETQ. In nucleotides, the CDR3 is TGCGCCAGCAGCTTGGGGATTACAGGGGGCGGTAATTCACCCCTCCACTTT. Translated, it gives CASSLGITGGGNSPLHF.

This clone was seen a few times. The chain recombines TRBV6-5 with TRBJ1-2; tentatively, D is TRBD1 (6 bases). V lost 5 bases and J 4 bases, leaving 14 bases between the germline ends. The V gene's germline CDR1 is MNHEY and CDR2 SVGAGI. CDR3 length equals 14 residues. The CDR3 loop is CASSTDRNLYGYTF. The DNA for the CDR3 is TGTGCCAGCAGTACTGACAGGAACCTCTATGGCTACACCTTC.

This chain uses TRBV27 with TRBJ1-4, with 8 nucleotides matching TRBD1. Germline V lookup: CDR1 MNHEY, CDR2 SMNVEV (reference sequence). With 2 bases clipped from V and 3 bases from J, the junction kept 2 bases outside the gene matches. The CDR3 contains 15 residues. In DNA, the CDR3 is TGTGCCAGCAGTTTAACAGGGGGGCCTAATGAAAAACTGTTTTTT. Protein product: CASSLTGGPNEKLFF.

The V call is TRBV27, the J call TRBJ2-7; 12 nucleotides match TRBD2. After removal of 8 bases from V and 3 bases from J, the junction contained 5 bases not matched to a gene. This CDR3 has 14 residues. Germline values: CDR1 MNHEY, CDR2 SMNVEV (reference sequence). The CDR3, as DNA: TGTGCCAGCTCCGGACTAGCGGGACTCTACGAGCAGTACTTC. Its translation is CASSGLAGLYEQYF.

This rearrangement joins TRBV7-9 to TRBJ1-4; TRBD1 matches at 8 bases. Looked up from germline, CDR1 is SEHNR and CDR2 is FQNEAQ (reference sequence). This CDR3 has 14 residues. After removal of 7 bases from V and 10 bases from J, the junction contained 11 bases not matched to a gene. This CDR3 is CASNLQGADGKLFF. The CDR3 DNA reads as TGTGCCAGCAACCTCCAGGGGGCGGACGGAAAACTGTTTTTT.

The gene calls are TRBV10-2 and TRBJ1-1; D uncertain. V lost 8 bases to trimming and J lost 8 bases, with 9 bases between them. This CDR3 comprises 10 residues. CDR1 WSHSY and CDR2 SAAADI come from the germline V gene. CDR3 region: CASGEIEAFF. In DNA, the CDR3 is TGCGCCAGCGGGGAGATCGAAGCTTTCTTT.

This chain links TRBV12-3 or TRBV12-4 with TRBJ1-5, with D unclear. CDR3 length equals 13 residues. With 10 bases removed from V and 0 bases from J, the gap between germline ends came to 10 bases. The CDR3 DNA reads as TGTGCCACCGGCGGGTATAGCAATCAGCCCCAGCATTTT. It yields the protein CATGGYSNQPQHF.